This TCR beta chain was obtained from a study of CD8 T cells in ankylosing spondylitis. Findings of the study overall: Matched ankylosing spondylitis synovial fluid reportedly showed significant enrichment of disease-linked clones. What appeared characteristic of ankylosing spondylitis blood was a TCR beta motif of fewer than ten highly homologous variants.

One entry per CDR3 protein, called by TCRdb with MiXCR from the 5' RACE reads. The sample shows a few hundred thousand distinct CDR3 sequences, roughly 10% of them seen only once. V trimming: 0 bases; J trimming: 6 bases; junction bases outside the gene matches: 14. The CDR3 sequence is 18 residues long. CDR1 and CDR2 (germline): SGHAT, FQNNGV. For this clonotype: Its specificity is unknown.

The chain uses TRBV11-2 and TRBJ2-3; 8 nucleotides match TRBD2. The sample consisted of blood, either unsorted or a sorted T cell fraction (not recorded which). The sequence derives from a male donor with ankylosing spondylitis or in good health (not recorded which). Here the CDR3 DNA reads TGTGCCAGCAGCTTAGATCGATACGGGGGGGCTCCTGGGGATACGCAGTATTTT. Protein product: CASSLDRYGGAPGDTQYF.